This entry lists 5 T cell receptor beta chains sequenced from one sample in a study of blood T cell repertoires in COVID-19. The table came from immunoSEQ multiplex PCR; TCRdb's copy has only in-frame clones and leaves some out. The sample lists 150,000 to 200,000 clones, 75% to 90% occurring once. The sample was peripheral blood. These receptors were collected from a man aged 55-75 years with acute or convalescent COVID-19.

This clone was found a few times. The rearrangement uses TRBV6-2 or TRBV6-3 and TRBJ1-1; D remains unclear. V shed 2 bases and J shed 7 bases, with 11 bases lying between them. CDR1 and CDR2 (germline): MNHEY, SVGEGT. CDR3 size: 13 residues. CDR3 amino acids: CASSYLRESEAFF. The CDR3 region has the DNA TGTGCCAGCAGTTACCTTCGGGAGAGTGAAGCTTTCTTT.

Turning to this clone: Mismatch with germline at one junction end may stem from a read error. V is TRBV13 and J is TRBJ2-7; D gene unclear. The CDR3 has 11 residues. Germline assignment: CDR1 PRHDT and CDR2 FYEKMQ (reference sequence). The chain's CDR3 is CASSLGREQYF. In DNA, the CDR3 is TGTGCCAGCAGCCTAGGGCGCGAGCAGTACTTC.

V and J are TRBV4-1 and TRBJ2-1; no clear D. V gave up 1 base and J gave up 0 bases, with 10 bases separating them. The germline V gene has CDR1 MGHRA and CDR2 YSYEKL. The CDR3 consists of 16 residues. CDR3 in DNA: TGCGCCAGCAGCCAAGTCGACTTAGTCTCCTACAATGAGCAGTTCTTC. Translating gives CASSQVDLVSYNEQFF.

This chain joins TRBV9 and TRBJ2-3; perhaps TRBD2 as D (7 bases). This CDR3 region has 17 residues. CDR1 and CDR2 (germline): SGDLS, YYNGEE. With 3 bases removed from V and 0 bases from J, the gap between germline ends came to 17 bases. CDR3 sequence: CASSASLSGGSTDTQYF. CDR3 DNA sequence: TGTGCCAGCAGCGCTTCCCTCTCGGGGGGCAGCACAGATACGCAGTATTTT.

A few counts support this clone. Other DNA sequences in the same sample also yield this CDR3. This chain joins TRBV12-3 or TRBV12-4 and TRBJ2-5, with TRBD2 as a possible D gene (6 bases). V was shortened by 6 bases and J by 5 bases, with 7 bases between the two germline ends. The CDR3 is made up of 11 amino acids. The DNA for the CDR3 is TGTGCCAGCAGCCGGGGGGAGACCCAGTACTTC. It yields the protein CASSRGETQYF.